These 12 T cell receptor beta chains were sequenced from one sample in a study of OX40 agonist ivuxolimab in advanced cancers. Profiling relied on immunoSEQ multiplex PCR, and the TCRdb table lists in-frame clones only, not all of them. Here the sample spans roughly 60,000 clones, 80% to 90% being singletons. The input for sequencing was CD4+ or CD8+ T cells sorted from blood, taken in a trial of the OX40 agonist ivuxolimab. These receptors all stem from an adult with an advanced solid tumor such as melanoma, head and neck, liver or kidney cancer.

This clone has just one count. The V and J genes are TRBV19 and TRBJ2-7; possibly TRBD2 for D (6 bases). Germline V gene data show CDR1 as LNHDA and CDR2 as SQIVND (reference sequence). V lost 6 bases to trimming and J lost 4 bases, with 19 bases between them. The CDR3 extends over 15 amino acids. Here the CDR3 DNA reads TGTGCCAGTAGCAACGGAGGGGCGGGTAAATACGAGCAGTACTTC. It specifies CASSNGGAGKYEQYF. Filled out from reference TRBV19 and TRBJ2-7, the complete variable domain reads DGGITQSPKYLFRKEGQNVTLSCEQNLNHDAMYWYRQDPGQGLRLIYYSQIVNDFQKGDIAEGYSVSREKKESFPLTVTSAQKNPTAFYLCASSNGGAGKYEQYFGPGTRLTVT.

The chain carries TRBV2 and TRBJ2-1; 9 bases fit TRBD2. The CDR3 spans 12 residues. Germline lookup yields CDR1 SNHLY and CDR2 FYNNEI. Trimming at V came to 6 bases and at J to 9 bases, leaving 3 bases not matched to a gene. The CDR3 nucleotides read TGTGCCAGCAGACTAGCGGGTACTGAGCAGTTCTTC. It codes for CASRLAGTEQFF.

The chain has TRBV15 and TRBJ1-5; 7 bases fit TRBD1. The V gene end was trimmed by 0 bases and the J gene end by 4 bases; junction bases not matched to a gene: 9. The CDR3 consists of 17 residues. CDR1 and CDR2 (germline): LNHNV, YYDKDF (reference sequence). For the CDR3, the DNA is TGTGCCACCAGCAGAGAAACGACAGGGTTCTCAAATCAGCCCCAGCATTTT. Protein product: CATSRETTGFSNQPQHF.

The rearrangement uses TRBV11-2 and TRBJ2-7, with 7 positions matching TRBD1. Germline CDR1 and CDR2: SGHAT and FQNNGV. This CDR3 is built from 16 residues. V trimming: 5 bases; J trimming: 2 bases; junction bases outside the gene matches: 12. The CDR3 nucleotides are TGTGCCAGCAGCGCAAGGGGGCAGGGGATCCCCTACGAGCAGTACTTC. This codes for CASSARGQGIPYEQYF.

A note on this clone: Within the sample, other DNA sequences also encode this same CDR3. V usage is TRBV30 and J usage is TRBJ2-7, with D possibly matching TRBD2 (6 bases). The CDR3 runs to 13 residues. Trimming removed 2 bases at V and 2 bases at J, with 10 bases between. The germline V gene has CDR1 GTSNPN and CDR2 SVGIG (reference sequence). The CDR3 bases are TGTGCCTGGAGTCGTCGGGAGACCTACGAGCAGTACTTC. Translation gives CAWSRRETYEQYF.

This clone turned up a few times. The V call is TRBV11-1, the J call TRBJ2-5, with D perhaps TRBD1 (5 bases). Germline V gene lookup returns CDR1 SGHAT and CDR2 FQDESV (reference sequence). The CDR3 covers 15 residues. The V and J ends lost 0 bases and 1 base respectively, with 9 bases between them. The CDR3 region is CASSLAGQAQETQYF. The CDR3, as DNA: TGTGCCAGCAGCTTAGCGGGGCAGGCCCAAGAGACCCAGTACTTC.

V and J are TRBV5-1 and TRBJ1-1, with D unresolved. Trimming removed 7 bases at V and 5 bases at J, with 9 bases between. Germline loops: CDR1 SGHRS, CDR2 YFSETQ. The CDR3 runs to 11 residues. DNA of the CDR3: TGCGCCAGCCATGGGGAGACTGAAGCTTTCTTT. Encoded protein: CASHGETEAFF.

The rearrangement links TRBV9 to TRBJ1-4, with TRBD1 matching over 9 bases. The CDR3 has 15 amino acids. V lost 3 bases, J lost 8 bases, and 8 bases stayed unmatched. Looked up from germline, CDR1 is SGDLS and CDR2 is YYNGEE. The CDR3 spells CASSARGGTGEKLFF. The CDR3 DNA reads as TGTGCCAGCAGCGCGCGAGGGGGGACAGGGGAAAAACTGTTTTTT.

The rearrangement joins TRBV12-1 to TRBJ1-5. TRBV12-1 is recorded as a pseudogene. This CDR3 region has 14 residues. DNA for the CDR3: TGTGCCAGCTGTCCCCGGTCCCGGGAACAGCCCCAGCATTTT. Protein: CASCPRSREQPQHF.

The chain joins TRBV19 to TRBJ2-1, with D maybe TRBD1 (5 bases). V lost 3 bases and J lost 9, with 18 bases in between. In germline, CDR1 is LNHDA, CDR2 SQIVND (reference sequence). CDR3 length: 15 amino acids. CDR3 sequence reads: CASSMRQGRMGEQFF. CDR3 nucleotides: TGTGCCAGTAGTATGCGGCAGGGTAGGATGGGTGAGCAGTTCTTC.

The V call is TRBV30, the J call TRBJ2-1; D not certain. Germline-derived CDR1 and CDR2 are GTSNPN and SVGIG (reference sequence). V lost 3 bases to trimming and J lost 6 bases, with 9 bases between them. The CDR3 covers 12 residues. The CDR3 coding sequence is TGTGCCTGGAGCTCTCCAGTCAATGAGCAGTTCTTC. This gives the protein CAWSSPVNEQFF.

The rearrangement links TRBV7-9 to TRBJ2-7; D is perhaps TRBD1 (6 bases). The V end lost 1 base, the J end lost 0 bases, and 7 bases lay between the germline ends. Germline V gene lookup returns CDR1 SEHNR and CDR2 FQNEAQ (reference sequence). The CDR3 is made up of 14 amino acids. As DNA, the CDR3 is TGTGCCAGCAGCTTAGGGACAGTCTCCTACGAGCAGTACTTC. Protein sequence: CASSLGTVSYEQYF.